Each of the 8 T cell receptor beta chains below was sequenced from the same sample in a study of T cells of healthy individuals. MiXCR, run by TCRdb on the 5' RACE reads, gives a single entry per CDR3 protein. Altogether some 85,000 distinct CDR3 sequences are present, roughly 5% being singletons, with the ten largest covering about 7.5%. The receptors originated from a female donor in good health.

The chain recombines TRBV7-2 with TRBJ2-5; a weak D match, TRBD2 (6 bases). V lost 1 base to trimming and J lost 2 bases, with 20 bases between them. Germline V gene sequence: CDR1 SGHTA, CDR2 FQGNSA. The CDR3 covers 18 residues. The CDR3 sequence is CASSLGGFPGAGQETQYF. In DNA, the CDR3 is TGTGCCAGCAGCTTAGGGGGTTTCCCGGGAGCGGGTCAAGAGACCCAGTACTTC.

This clonotype has a handful of counts. This sequence joins TRBV7-2 and TRBJ2-7, with 10 bases aligning to TRBD2. Germline assignment: CDR1 SGHTA and CDR2 FQGNSA. The CDR3 is made up of 14 amino acids. V trimming: 4 bases; J trimming: 4 bases; junction bases outside the gene matches: 4. In nucleotides, the CDR3 is TGTGCCAGCAGCTACACTAGCGGGGAATACGAGCAGTACTTC. This sequence encodes CASSYTSGEYEQYF.

This clonotype has a count of ten or more. The chain couples TRBV10-3 to TRBJ1-4; no clear D. V gave up 10 bases and J gave up 1 base, with 16 bases separating them. The CDR3 loop spans 15 amino acids. The germline V gene encodes CDR1 ENHRY and CDR2 SYGVKD. CDR3 in amino acids: CASGVDSRTNEKLFF. As DNA, the CDR3 is TGTGCCAGCGGGGTGGACTCTAGAACTAATGAAAAACTGTTTTTT.

About this clonotype itself: A clone one base away is much larger, so this may be a read error. The chain is built from TRBV6-2 or TRBV6-3 and TRBJ2-1; TRBD2 is a possible D gene (6 bases). This CDR3 region has 18 residues. Germline V gene lookup returns CDR1 MNHEY and CDR2 SVGEGT. The CDR3 sequence: CASSYSYENGRIDKEQFF. The CDR3, as DNA: TGTGCCAGCAGTTACTCGTATGAGAACGGGAGAATCGACAAAGAGCAGTTCTTC.

In its sample, this clonotype was seen a few times. The V gene is TRBV7-9, the J gene TRBJ1-1; D not certain. CDR3 length: 13 residues. The V end lost 3 bases, the J end lost 7 bases, and 12 bases lay between the germline ends. Germline values: CDR1 SEHNR, CDR2 FQNEAQ (reference sequence). The CDR3 bases are TGTGCCAGCAGCTTGGAACGAGCGGGTGAAGCTTTCTTT. Protein: CASSLERAGEAFF.

There are many counts of this clonotype. The chain links TRBV13 to TRBJ2-3; 7 nucleotides match TRBD2. Per germline, CDR1 PRHDT and CDR2 FYEKMQ (reference sequence). The CDR3 extends over 15 amino acids. J was trimmed by 4 bases and V by 5 bases; bases with no gene match: 9. DNA of the CDR3: TGTGCCAGCAGCCCCCGTGCGGGAGTAGCAGATACGCAGTATTTT. Translating gives CASSPRAGVADTQYF.

This clonotype turned up a few times. The genes are TRBV29-1 and TRBJ1-2, with 8 bases aligning to TRBD1. The CDR3 spans 12 residues. The germline CDR1 and CDR2 sequences are SQVTM and ANQGSEA. Trimming cost V 8 bases and J 6 bases; bases outside gene matches: 8. CDR3 in DNA: TGCAGCTTCGGACAGGGTGGGGATGGCTACACCTTC. Protein product: CSFGQGGDGYTF.

The table lists this clonotype with a few counts. This chain links TRBV27 with TRBJ1-2, with D possibly TRBD1 on 5 matching bases. Trimming stripped 8 bases from V and 3 bases from J, with 13 bases between. The CDR3 covers 13 residues. CDR1 MNHEY and CDR2 SMNVEV come from the germline V gene (reference sequence). The CDR3 loop is CASGTGGDYGYTF. DNA for the CDR3: TGTGCCAGCGGGACGGGGGGGGACTATGGCTACACCTTC.